These T cell receptor beta chains were read from a single sample in a study of breast tumors, draining lymph nodes, adjacent tissues. TCRdb fed the multiplex PCR reads into MiXCR, producing one record per CDR3 protein. Of some 100,000 distinct CDR3 sequences in the sample, about 20% were seen once. Sequencing was done on a sample of axillary lymph node tissue. These receptors originate from a female donor with breast cancer. Some clones in this sample may be carry-over from other donors' samples. Each CDR3 is given with its conserved first and last residue. Fields, in order: J gene, clone size, CDR3 length, D gene, V gene, CDR3 DNA, CDR3 protein. The D gene is left open where the match is weak. Clone size appears in some rows only: once, few, many, or a class for an expanded clone.

>TRBJ2-2|NA|20|TRBD2|TRBV6-2/TRBV6-3
TGTGCCAGCTACCCTAGAGATTTTTGGCTAGCGGGAGATCAGGCCGGGGAGCTGTTTTTT
CASYPRDFWLAGDQAGELFF
>TRBJ2-3|many|13|NA|TRBV3-1
TGTGCCAGCAGCCAAGTCAGTGAGGATACGCAGTATTTT
CASSQVSEDTQYF
>TRBJ2-2|NA|15|TRBD1|TRBV5-1
TGCGCCAGCAGCTTGGGGGGGACAGCGGCCGGGGAGCTGTTTTTT
CASSLGGTAAGELFF
>TRBJ2-3|many|13|NA|TRBV29-1
TGCAGCGCCGCTAGGCATCAGGGCCCCACGCAGTATTTT
CSAARHQGPTQYF
>TRBJ2-6|few|18|NA|TRBV3-1
TGTGCCAGCAGCCAAGGCGTCCAGGGGGGCTCTGGGGCCAACATCCTGACTTTC
CASSQGVQGGSGANILTF
>TRBJ1-3|many|15|NA|TRBV6-6
TGTGCCAGCAGTTACTCGACCAGCTCTGGAAACACCATATATTTT
CASSYSTSSGNTIYF
>TRBJ2-1|many|12|NA|TRBV6-5
TGTGCCAGCAGTTACTCGGGGTATGAGCAGTTCTTC
CASSYSGYEQFF
>TRBJ2-3|few|14|NA|TRBV6-1
TGTGCCAGCACTCCCTACGTCTCTGGGGATACGCAGTATTTT
CASTPYVSGDTQYF
>TRBJ2-7|many|14|TRBD1|TRBV4-1
TGCGCCAGCAGCCAAAACAGGGGGCGCTACGAGCAGTACTTC
CASSQNRGRYEQYF
>TRBJ1-5|many|13|NA|TRBV30
TGTGCCTGGAGTGTACACTCCGGTCAGCCCCAGCATTTT
CAWSVHSGQPQHF
>TRBJ1-6|NA|16|TRBD1|TRBV20-1
TGCAGTGCTAGAGCCCCGACAGGGGGGGATAATTCACCCCTCCACTTT
CSARAPTGGDNSPLHF
>TRBJ1-3|many|16|TRBD1|TRBV9
TGTGCCAGCAGCGCGGAACAGGGGCACTCTGGAAACACCATATATTTT
CASSAEQGHSGNTIYF
>TRBJ2-5|many|12|NA|TRBV4-2
TGTGCCAGCAGCCAAGTGGCGGAGACCCAGTACTTC
CASSQVAETQYF
>TRBJ2-7|NA|14|TRBD1|TRBV19
TGTGCCAGTAGTGCTCCGGGACAGGGCTACGAGCAGTACTTC
CASSAPGQGYEQYF
>TRBJ2-2|many|16|TRBD2|TRBV7-6
TGTGCCAGCAGCTTAGAGCCAGCGGGAGGGTCCGGGGAGCTGTTTTTT
CASSLEPAGGSGELFF
>TRBJ1-4|many|14|NA|TRBV19
TGTGCCAGTAGTATTGTCAGGGGAGATGAAAAACTGTTTTTT
CASSIVRGDEKLFF